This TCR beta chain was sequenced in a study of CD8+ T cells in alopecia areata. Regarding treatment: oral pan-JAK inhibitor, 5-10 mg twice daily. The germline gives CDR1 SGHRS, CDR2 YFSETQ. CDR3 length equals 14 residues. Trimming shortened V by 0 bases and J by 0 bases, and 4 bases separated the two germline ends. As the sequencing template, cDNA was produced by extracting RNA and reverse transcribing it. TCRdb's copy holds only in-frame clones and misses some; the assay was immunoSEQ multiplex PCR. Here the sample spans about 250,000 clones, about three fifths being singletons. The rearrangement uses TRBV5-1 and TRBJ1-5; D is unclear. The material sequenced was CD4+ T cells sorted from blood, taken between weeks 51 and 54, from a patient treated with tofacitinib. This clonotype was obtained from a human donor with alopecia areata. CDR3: CASSLDNSNQPQHF. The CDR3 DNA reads TGCGCCAGCAGCTTGGATAATAGCAATCAGCCCCAGCATTTT.